This T cell receptor (beta chain) originates from a study of blood T cell repertoires in COVID-19. Per the authors' pipeline: Estimation of nucleated cell counts relied on the amplification of reference gene primers. Some clones are missing from TCRdb's copy, which holds only in-frame ones; the method was immunoSEQ multiplex PCR. The V and J calls and clone size come from that table; D and trimming were worked out from the DNA. The sample yields about 240,000 clones, about 87% seen once. The germline gives CDR1 KGHSH, CDR2 LQKENI. Trimming removed 2 bases from V and 8 bases from J; junction bases left unmatched: 10. This CDR3 comprises 15 residues. This clone occurred a few times.

The origin of this receptor is a woman in her 70s with active or convalescent COVID-19. Source material: peripheral blood. The V call is TRBV18, the J call TRBJ1-2; 8 nucleotides match TRBD1. The CDR3 region has the DNA TGTGCCAGCTCACCAGGGGGACAGGAGGGAGGAGGCTACACCTTC. Residues: CASSPGGQEGGGYTF. The complete variable domain, with remaining parts taken from reference TRBV18 and TRBJ1-2, reads NAGVMQNPRHLVRRRGQEARLRCSPMKGHSHVYWYRQLPEEGLKFMVYLQKENIIDESGMPKERFSAEFPKEGPSILRIQQVVRGDSAAYFCASSPGGQEGGGYTFGSGTRLTVV.